A selection of T cell receptor beta chains follows, all from one sample in a study of cytomegalovirus exposure and HLA in healthy donors. Profiled with immunoSEQ multiplex PCR; TCRdb holds only in-frame clones, not every one. The table has some 150,000 clones, around two thirds seen once. Sequencing was done on a sample of PBMCs. Every receptor here comes from a woman aged 40-49 years in good health and CMV-seronegative. Each CDR3 is given with its conserved first and last residue. A D gene is named only where the DNA matches it firmly. The size entry is marked missing in some rows and otherwise reads once, few, many or a size class.

abundance	v_gene	j_gene	d_gene	CDR3nt	CDR3aa
once	TRBV29-1	TRBJ1-2	NA	TGCAGCGTTGTAGGGGACTATGGCTACACCTTC	CSVVGDYGYTF
NA	TRBV7-2	TRBJ2-7	NA	TGTGCCAGCAGCTTAGGGTCTGGGGGCCTAACCGGCGTCTACGAGCAGTACTTC	CASSLGSGGLTGVYEQYF
few	TRBV6-1	TRBJ2-7	NA	TGTGCCAGCAGGGAGGGACCCGGACCCCCCTACGAGCAGTACTTC	CASREGPGPPYEQYF
NA	TRBV27	TRBJ1-2	NA	TGTGCCAGCAGTACGGGTCCCTATGGCTACACCTTC	CASSTGPYGYTF
NA	TRBV10-3	TRBJ2-3	TRBD2	TGTGCCATCAGTGATACTAGCGGGGGGGCAGGGGATACGCAGTATTTT	CAISDTSGGAGDTQYF
once	TRBV9	TRBJ1-2	NA	TGTGCCAGCAGCGACGGACAGATTAACTATGGCTACACCTTC	CASSDGQINYGYTF
few	TRBV19	TRBJ1-5	TRBD1	TGTGCCAGTAGTATTTTACACCTGGGGACAGGGGGGCGCCTCAATCAGCCCCAGCATTTT	CASSILHLGTGGRLNQPQHF
NA	TRBV29-1	TRBJ2-3	NA	TGCAGCGTTGAAAGTCCCGGGACTGGGCACACAGATACGCAGTATTTT	CSVESPGTGHTDTQYF
NA	TRBV30	TRBJ1-2	NA	TGTGCCTGGCACGACCCCAGGAAAAGCTATGGCTACACCTTC	CAWHDPRKSYGYTF
NA	TRBV28	TRBJ1-2	TRBD1	TGTGCCAGCAGGTTACAGGGGGCTCCCTATGGCTACACCTTC	CASRLQGAPYGYTF
few	TRBV6-1	TRBJ1-5	NA	TGTGCCAGCAGCCCGAGGAGGGAAAGCGGTCAGCCCCAGCATTTT	CASSPRRESGQPQHF
NA	TRBV29-1	TRBJ2-7	TRBD2	TGCAGCGTTGAAGATCCTAGCGGGGGCTACGAGCAGTACTTC	CSVEDPSGGYEQYF
once	TRBV7-9	TRBJ1-1	TRBD1	TGTGCCAGCAGCTTAGACAGGGGTGACACTGAAGCTTTCTTT	CASSLDRGDTEAFF
NA	TRBV5-6	TRBJ1-2	NA	TGTGCCAGCAGACCCGACAGGTTGTATGGCTACACCTTC	CASRPDRLYGYTF
NA	TRBV10-3	TRBJ2-1	TRBD2	TGTGCCATCAGTCCCCTAGCGGAGACACTGTTCTTC	CAISPLAETLFF
NA	TRBV4-1	TRBJ1-1	NA	TGCGCCAGCAGCCAGGATGACACAGTAATGAACACTGAAGCTTTCTTT	CASSQDDTVMNTEAFF
NA	TRBV20-1	TRBJ1-1	NA	TGCGTTATGGGGGGGAACACTGAAGCTTTCTTT	CVMGGNTEAFF
NA	TRBV5-4	TRBJ2-3	TRBD2	TGTGCCAGCAGCTTGGCGGGTAGCGGGGGGGATACAGATACGCAGTATTTT	CASSLAGSGGDTDTQYF
NA	TRBV11-2	TRBJ2-6	NA	NA	CASSTSGGQGLWANVLTF
NA	TRBV6-5	TRBJ1-6	TRBD1	TGTGCCAGCAGTCCCGGACAGGGAGGTAATTCACCCCTCCACTTT	CASSPGQGGNSPLHF
few	TRBV7-2	TRBJ1-6	TRBD1	TGTGCCAGCAGCCTCAGGGGGCGCGGGGATTCACCCCTCCACTTT	CASSLRGRGDSPLHF
NA	TRBV5-4	TRBJ2-1	NA	TGTGCCAGCAGCTTGTATGGGGAGGATGAGCAGTTCTTC	CASSLYGEDEQFF
NA	TRBV4-1	TRBJ2-1	NA	TGCGCCAGCAGCCAAGTCGACATTTTATCCTACAATGAGCAGTTCTTC	CASSQVDILSYNEQFF
NA	TRBV4-3	TRBJ1-6	TRBD1	TGCGCCAGCAGCCAAGAAGGGACAGCGATCTATAATTCACCCCTCCACTTT	CASSQEGTAIYNSPLHF
NA	TRBV9	TRBJ2-1	NA	TGTGCCAGCAGCTACTCATACAATGAGCAGTTCTTC	CASSYSYNEQFF
NA	TRBV10-1	TRBJ1-2	TRBD1	TGCGCCAGCAGTGAGCCGCCACCGGCCACAGGGGCGAACTATGGCTACACCTTC	CASSEPPPATGANYGYTF
NA	TRBV5-5	TRBJ1-2	NA	TGTGCCAGCAGTCGCAGCGGCGGCTATGGCTACACCTTC	CASSRSGGYGYTF
NA	TRBV30	TRBJ2-6	TRBD2	TGTGCCTGGACCCTCACCCGGGGCGGGGGTGTCTCTGGGGCCAACGTCCTGACTTTC	CAWTLTRGGGVSGANVLTF
NA	TRBV30	TRBJ1-6	TRBD1	TGTGCCTGGAGTTACCACAGGGGGCTCCATAATTCACCCCTCCACTTT	CAWSYHRGLHNSPLHF
NA	TRBV13	TRBJ1-2	NA	TGTGCCAGCAGCTTATCGCGCCAGGGAAGAATCTATGGCTACACCTTC	CASSLSRQGRIYGYTF
NA	TRBV18	TRBJ1-4	NA	TGTGCCAGCTCACCGTCAAAGACAGAGAAACTGTTTTTT	CASSPSKTEKLFF
NA	TRBV19	TRBJ2-7	NA	TGTGCCAGTAGTATCCAAAATTCCTACGAGCAGTACTTC	CASSIQNSYEQYF
few	TRBV5-1	TRBJ2-7	TRBD1	TGCGCCAGCAGCTTGGGACAGGGTAGGACCTACGAGCAGTACTTC	CASSLGQGRTYEQYF
NA	TRBV5-4	TRBJ1-5	NA	TGTGCCAGCAGCTTGGCGGGGGGCGTTGGCAATCAGCCCCAGCATTTT	CASSLAGGVGNQPQHF
NA	TRBV2	TRBJ2-5	NA	TGTGCCAGCAGTGAAAGGCCGGAGAGGAGGGAGACCCAGTACTTC	CASSERPERRETQYF
NA	TRBV6-6	TRBJ1-2	NA	TGTGCCAGCAGTCCAGGGTACTATGGCTACACCTTC	CASSPGYYGYTF
NA	TRBV7-2	TRBJ2-4	NA	TGTGCCAGCAGCCAGCGGGACATTCAGTACTTC	CASSQRDIQYF
few	TRBV5-1	TRBJ1-2	TRBD1	TGCGCCAGCAGTCAAGAACAGGGACAGGTCTATGGCTACACCTTC	CASSQEQGQVYGYTF
NA	TRBV6-5	TRBJ2-7	NA	TGTGCCAGCAGTTACCCAGACTCCTACGAGCAGTACTTC	CASSYPDSYEQYF